This T cell receptor beta chain was recovered during a study of T cell responses to AZD1222 COVID-19 vaccine. The method was immunoSEQ multiplex PCR; TCRdb's version includes in-frame clones alone and lacks a portion of them. This table holds 150,000 to 200,000 clones, around 88% found once. Pooling was applied to second doses at about 4 or about 12 weeks. To note about this clone: Its specificity is not known.

Study-level points and caveats: White British donors predominated, females outnumbered males, and clonal diversity was possibly underestimated. Epitopes outside B.1.351 and B.1.1.7 mutated regions reportedly drew nearly half of spike TCRs. Spike was spanned by vaccine-associated CD4 TCRs, which were dominant at 160-218 and 743-854.

V trimming: 6 bases; J trimming: 4 bases; junction bases outside the gene matches: 8. Per germline, CDR1 MNHEY and CDR2 SVGAGI. The CDR3 is 14 amino acids. This TCR derives from an adult who received the AZD1222 COVID-19 vaccine. The source material was peripheral blood, sampled 28 days after the second AZD1222 dose. J is TRBJ1-2 and V is TRBV6-5; the match to TRBD1 covers 7 bases. The CDR3 DNA sequence: TGTGCCAGCAGCGCGACAGGGTCTGGCTATGGCTACACCTTC. This encodes CASSATGSGYGYTF.